This TCR beta chain was identified during a study of control samples from healthy donors and cancer patients. The CDR3 totals 17 residues. V lost 3 bases and J lost 5; bases outside the gene matches: 14. CDR1 is SGDLS, CDR2 YYNGEE, per germline. Data came from immunoSEQ multiplex PCR; TCRdb stores just in-frame clones and leaves some out. The sample has fewer than 200,000 clones; almost 90% are singletons. The source material was blood. J is TRBJ2-1 and V is TRBV9; TRBD1 aligns across 7 bases. The source of this sequence is a woman in her 30s in good health. The CDR3 spells CASSGRHLTGRDNEQFF. CDR3 DNA sequence: TGTGCCAGCAGCGGCCGCCACCTGACAGGGCGGGACAATGAGCAGTTCTTC.